The source of this T cell receptor (beta chain) is a study of blood T cell repertoires in COVID-19. The wider study: From T cells, B-cell-depleted T cells, or PBMCs came the material, which was cDNA or gDNA.

In the authors' methods: Amplified reference gene primers provided the basis for estimating nucleated cell counts. Clones were sequenced by immunoSEQ multiplex PCR, and TCRdb holds only the in-frame ones, with some missing. V, J and clone size were drawn from that table, and D and trimming were deduced from the DNA. Of roughly 330,000 clones in the sample, 70% to 90% were seen once. The receptor's source is a woman between 50 and 59 years old with active or convalescent COVID-19. Sequenced material: peripheral blood.

CDR3 in DNA: TGTGCCACCAGTGCGACGGCGGGGGTTGAGACCCAGTACTTC. Residues: CATSATAGVETQYF. The chain combines TRBV24-1 with TRBJ2-5; 7 nucleotides line up with TRBD2. The V gene's germline CDR1 is KGHDR and CDR2 SFDVKD. The V and J ends lost 5 bases and 5 bases, in that order; junction bases with no gene match: 7. This CDR3 has 14 amino acids.